These T cell receptor beta chains were read from a single sample in a study of Graves' ophthalmopathy and Graves' hyperthyroidism. Each CDR3 protein is one row after TCRdb ran MiXCR on the multiplex PCR reads. This table has 450,000 to 600,000 distinct CDR3 sequences, less than 45% appearing once. Sample: peripheral blood or thyroid tissue (not recorded which). All receptors derive from an adult man with Graves' hyperthyroidism. Each CDR3 is given with its conserved first and last residue. D genes are given only for firm matches.

D gene: TRBD2; CDR3 length: 16; J gene: TRBJ2-2; V gene: TRBV10-3; CDR3 protein: CASSEGGGVNTGELFF
D gene: .; CDR3 length: 12; J gene: TRBJ1-1; V gene: TRBV7-9; CDR3 protein: CASSLTGVEAFF
D gene: .; CDR3 length: 15; J gene: TRBJ2-2; V gene: TRBV29-1; CDR3 protein: CSVESRGRTTGELFF
D gene: TRBD1; CDR3 length: 14; J gene: TRBJ1-5; V gene: TRBV11-2; CDR3 protein: CASSPTGNDQPQHF
D gene: .; CDR3 length: 14; J gene: TRBJ1-2; V gene: TRBV19; CDR3 protein: CASSILGSNYGYTF
D gene: TRBD1; CDR3 length: 15; J gene: TRBJ2-7; V gene: TRBV24-1; CDR3 protein: CATSNPGQGINEQYF
D gene: TRBD1; CDR3 length: 18; J gene: TRBJ1-6; V gene: TRBV20-1; CDR3 protein: CSAKNRDRGPMVGSPLHF
D gene: TRBD1; CDR3 length: 13; J gene: TRBJ1-1; V gene: TRBV20-1; CDR3 protein: CSAPQGSNTEAFF
D gene: .; CDR3 length: 14; J gene: TRBJ1-1; V gene: TRBV20-1; CDR3 protein: CSARVAEMNTEAFF
D gene: .; CDR3 length: 15; J gene: TRBJ2-2; V gene: TRBV7-9; CDR3 protein: CASSSDALVTGELFF
D gene: .; CDR3 length: 15; J gene: TRBJ1-2; V gene: TRBV28; CDR3 protein: CASSSLGVRSDGYTF
D gene: .; CDR3 length: 16; J gene: TRBJ2-6; V gene: TRBV29-1; CDR3 protein: CSVGRLGQHGANVLTF
D gene: TRBD2; CDR3 length: 17; J gene: .; V gene: TRBV7-6; CDR3 protein: CASSLFGRTSPYNEQFF
D gene: .; CDR3 length: 14; J gene: TRBJ1-2; V gene: TRBV11-2; CDR3 protein: CASSLGWQEYRYTF
D gene: .; CDR3 length: 12; J gene: TRBJ1-1; V gene: TRBV3-1; CDR3 protein: CASSQERYGAFF
D gene: .; CDR3 length: 14; J gene: TRBJ1-4; V gene: TRBV7-9; CDR3 protein: CASSVAGPNEKLFF
D gene: .; CDR3 length: 16; J gene: TRBJ2-2; V gene: TRBV2; CDR3 protein: CASTQVGSTNTGELFF
D gene: .; CDR3 length: 13; J gene: TRBJ1-5; V gene: TRBV5-5; CDR3 protein: CASSSTLNQPQHF
D gene: .; CDR3 length: 14; J gene: TRBJ1-1; V gene: TRBV29-1; CDR3 protein: CSVDSGGKNTEAFF
D gene: TRBD1; CDR3 length: 19; J gene: TRBJ1-2; V gene: TRBV7-3; CDR3 protein: CASSLTPTGTGNTNYGYTF
D gene: .; CDR3 length: 15; J gene: TRBJ1-5; V gene: TRBV7-2; CDR3 protein: CASSTGTSSNQPQHF
D gene: .; CDR3 length: 14; J gene: TRBJ2-5; V gene: TRBV10-3; CDR3 protein: CASRLGGNQETQYF
D gene: TRBD2; CDR3 length: 18; J gene: TRBJ2-3; V gene: TRBV4-2; CDR3 protein: CASSQGGDGTVFTDTQYF
D gene: TRBD2; CDR3 length: 15; J gene: TRBJ2-5; V gene: TRBV7-9; CDR3 protein: CASTFSGRRKETQYF
D gene: .; CDR3 length: 15; J gene: TRBJ2-2; V gene: TRBV9; CDR3 protein: CASSPSGGRTGELFF
D gene: .; CDR3 length: 14; J gene: TRBJ2-3; V gene: TRBV9; CDR3 protein: CASSEGLPTDTQYF
D gene: .; CDR3 length: 16; J gene: TRBJ2-3; V gene: TRBV7-9; CDR3 protein: CASLGGSSWGTDTQYF
D gene: .; CDR3 length: 19; J gene: TRBJ1-1; V gene: TRBV6-1; CDR3 protein: CASSYSIRGGLDGNTEAFF
D gene: .; CDR3 length: 13; J gene: TRBJ1-3; V gene: TRBV10-3; CDR3 protein: CAISEGLGNTIYF
D gene: .; CDR3 length: 17; J gene: TRBJ1-1; V gene: TRBV12-3/TRBV12-4; CDR3 protein: CASSLGPRGARNTEAFF
D gene: TRBD2; CDR3 length: 16; J gene: TRBJ2-7; V gene: TRBV5-6; CDR3 protein: CASSLRLAGGGYEQYF
D gene: TRBD1; CDR3 length: 12; J gene: TRBJ2-7; V gene: TRBV7-9; CDR3 protein: CASSSGTAEQYF
D gene: .; CDR3 length: 14; J gene: TRBJ2-3; V gene: TRBV10-3; CDR3 protein: CAISESVVSDTQYF
D gene: .; CDR3 length: 14; J gene: TRBJ1-1; V gene: TRBV29-1; CDR3 protein: CSVEEVGVGTEAFF
D gene: TRBD2; CDR3 length: 16; J gene: TRBJ2-5; V gene: TRBV20-1; CDR3 protein: CSASRTSGSYQETQYF
D gene: TRBD1; CDR3 length: 13; J gene: TRBJ1-5; V gene: TRBV7-6; CDR3 protein: CASSRDRGDYEHF
D gene: .; CDR3 length: 15; J gene: TRBJ2-5; V gene: TRBV5-1; CDR3 protein: CASSLATGRQETQYF
D gene: .; CDR3 length: 13; J gene: TRBJ1-1; V gene: TRBV10-3; CDR3 protein: CAISESDENEAFF
D gene: TRBD1; CDR3 length: 13; J gene: TRBJ2-7; V gene: TRBV29-1; CDR3 protein: CRHRQGPWYEQYF